The rows below give T cell receptor beta chains drawn from one sample of a study of cytomegalovirus exposure and HLA in healthy donors. The method was immunoSEQ multiplex PCR; TCRdb's version includes in-frame clones alone and lacks a portion of them. The sample carries approximately 140,000 clones, 80% recorded once. Material for sequencing was PBMCs. These receptors were obtained from a woman aged 40 to 50 in good health and CMV-seronegative. The CDR3 runs from the conserved cysteine through the conserved F or W. D genes are given only for firm matches. Clone size is stated in some rows and not others, as once, few, many or a class when expanded.

j_call d_call clone_size v_call cdr3_aa cdr3_nt
TRBJ1-3 . few TRBV19 CASSIGDSRRGTIYF TGTGCCAGTAGTATAGGGGACTCCCGAAGGGGCACCATATATTTT
TRBJ1-2 . . TRBV7-3 CASSLDNNYGYTF TGTGCCAGCAGCTTAGACAATAACTATGGCTACACCTTC
TRBJ2-3 TRBD1 . TRBV5-4 CASSPQAGDRRTDTQYF TGTGCCAGCAGCCCGCAGGCCGGGGACAGGAGGACAGATACGCAGTATTTT
TRBJ1-2 . once TRBV6-1 CASRNRVNIDGYTF TGTGCCAGCAGGAACAGGGTGAATATTGATGGCTACACCTTC
TRBJ2-2 TRBD2 once TRBV11-2 CASSYGLAGYTGELFF TGTGCCAGCAGTTACGGACTAGCGGGGTACACCGGGGAGCTGTTTTTT
TRBJ1-2 . . TRBV7-2 CASSSNLNSAGYGYTF TGTGCCAGCAGCTCAAACCTGAACAGCGCGGGATATGGCTACACCTTC
TRBJ1-6 TRBD1 . TRBV9 CASSGAGGNSPLHF TGTGCCAGCAGCGGAGCAGGGGGGAATTCACCCCTCCACTTT
TRBJ2-7 TRBD1 . TRBV27 CASSLDRGSVLLEQYF TGTGCCAGCAGTTTAGACAGGGGCTCCGTACTCCTCGAGCAGTACTTC
TRBJ2-7 TRBD1 . TRBV2 CASGQGAYEQYF TGTGCCAGCGGTCAGGGGGCCTACGAGCAGTACTTC
TRBJ1-1 . . TRBV10-3 CAISESVQGFNTEAFF TGTGCCATCAGTGAGTCGGTACAGGGATTCAACACTGAAGCTTTCTTT
TRBJ2-1 TRBD2 . TRBV7-3 CASSLTRTSGRGSYNEQFF TGTGCCAGCAGCTTAACACGGACTAGCGGGAGGGGCTCCTACAATGAGCAGTTCTTC
TRBJ1-6 . . TRBV19 CASTPDKSSYNSPLHF TGTGCCAGTACCCCGGACAAGAGCTCCTATAATTCACCCCTCCACTTT
TRBJ2-6 TRBD1 . TRBV5-1 CASSLTGGAGANVLTF TGCGCCAGCAGTTTGACAGGGGGCGCTGGGGCCAACGTCCTGACTTTC
TRBJ1-2 . . TRBV4-2 CASSQEYGGDYGYTF TGTGCCAGCAGCCAAGAGTATGGGGGGGACTATGGCTACACCTTC
TRBJ1-3 TRBD1 . TRBV4-1 CASSQLPGQGSGNTIYF TGCGCCAGCAGCCAACTACCGGGACAGGGATCTGGAAACACCATATATTTT
TRBJ2-7 TRBD1 . TRBV6-6 CASSYSTGAYEQYF TGTGCCAGCAGTTACTCTACAGGGGCCTACGAGCAGTACTTC
TRBJ1-2 . . TRBV7-2 CASSLEQVGHGYTF TGTGCCAGCAGCTTAGAGCAGGTGGGGCATGGCTACACCTTC
TRBJ1-2 TRBD1 few TRBV7-2 CASSPTGDSYGYTF TGTGCCAGCAGCCCAACAGGGGACTCCTATGGCTACACCTTC
TRBJ2-5 . . TRBV5-4 CASSLGPRGSSQETQYF TGTGCCAGCAGCTTGGGGCCCCGGGGGAGTAGCCAAGAGACCCAGTACTTC
TRBJ2-3 . . TRBV7-9 CASSAPRTAPSTDTQYF TGTGCCAGCAGCGCCCCCCGGACAGCCCCTAGCACAGATACGCAGTATTTT
TRBJ1-2 . . TRBV4-1 CASSQEQASYGYTF TGCGCCAGCAGCCAAGAACAGGCTTCCTATGGCTACACCTTC
TRBJ1-3 . few TRBV4-2 CASGGTQWGNTIYF TGTGCCAGTGGGGGGACCCAGTGGGGAAACACCATATATTTT
TRBJ2-5 TRBD2 . TRBV7-2 CASSIRLAGGRETQYF TGTGCCAGCAGCATCAGACTAGCGGGAGGTCGAGAGACCCAGTACTTC
TRBJ2-1 TRBD1 . TRBV6-5 CASTGTGRSGEQFF TGTGCCAGCACAGGGACAGGGCGGTCTGGTGAGCAGTTCTTC
TRBJ2-3 TRBD2 . TRBV10-3 CAIRSGGAVDTQYF TGTGCCATCCGTAGCGGGGGGGCAGTAGATACGCAGTATTTT
TRBJ2-5 TRBD1 . TRBV27 CASRRDRVAETQYF TGTGCCAGCAGGCGAGACAGGGTAGCGGAGACCCAGTACTTC
TRBJ2-7 TRBD2 . TRBV5-4 CASSSGLAGYTYEQYF TGTGCCAGCAGCTCGGGACTAGCGGGGTATACCTACGAGCAGTACTTC
TRBJ2-7 . . TRBV9 CASSVEAGEQYF TGTGCCAGCAGCGTAGAAGCAGGGGAGCAGTACTTC
TRBJ2-5 TRBD2 . TRBV7-9 CASSLGAGVSETQYF TGTGCCAGCAGCTTAGGAGCGGGAGTTTCAGAGACCCAGTACTTC
TRBJ2-2 . . TRBV5-4 CASSPQGTGELFF TGTGCCAGCAGCCCACAGGGTACCGGGGAGCTGTTTTTT
TRBJ2-2 . . TRBV5-4 CASSYSVGELFF TGTGCCAGCAGCTATTCGGTTGGGGAGCTGTTTTTT
TRBJ1-2 . once TRBV25-1 CASSEWGPRQYGYTF TGTGCCAGCAGTGAATGGGGGCCTCGGCAGTATGGCTACACCTTC
TRBJ2-7 TRBD1 . TRBV7-2 CASSRQGASYEQYF TGTGCCAGCAGCCGACAGGGGGCGTCCTACGAGCAGTACTTC
TRBJ1-2 . . TRBV27 CASSLGSGGNYGYTF TGTGCCAGCAGTTTAGGGTCAGGCGGGAACTATGGCTACACCTTC
TRBJ2-2 . . TRBV5-8 CASSPDFDITGELFF TGTGCCAGCAGTCCGGACTTTGACATCACCGGGGAGCTGTTTTTT
TRBJ1-4 TRBD1 . TRBV18 CASSSEYTGGYATNEKLFF TGTGCCAGCTCATCTGAATATACAGGGGGCTATGCAACTAATGAAAAACTGTTTTTT
TRBJ1-1 TRBD1 . TRBV7-6 CASSLMAQGWVTEAFF TGTGCCAGCAGCTTAATGGCACAGGGGTGGGTCACTGAAGCTTTCTTT
TRBJ2-7 . few TRBV13 CASSSAYVYEQYF TGTGCCAGCAGCTCCGCCTACGTCTACGAGCAGTACTTC
TRBJ1-2 . . TRBV4-1 CASSQGEERGYTF TGCGCCAGCAGCCAAGGGGAGGAGCGTGGCTACACCTTC
TRBJ2-2 TRBD2 . TRBV29-1 CSVHTGGPNTGELFF TGCAGCGTTCACACGGGGGGGCCGAACACCGGGGAGCTGTTTTTT
TRBJ1-6 . once TRBV4-1 CASSQGGGSYNSPLHF TGCGCCAGCAGCCAAGGCGGGGGTTCCTATAATTCACCCCTCCACTTT
TRBJ1-5 . . TRBV15 CATSRGGGSNQPQHF TGTGCCACCAGCAGGGGCGGGGGGAGCAATCAGCCCCAGCATTTT
TRBJ2-3 TRBD2 . TRBV4-3 CASSQGGGPTDTQYF TGCGCCAGCAGCCAAGGCGGGGGGCCCACAGATACGCAGTATTTT
TRBJ1-2 TRBD1 . TRBV27 CASSGDRPDGYTF TGTGCCAGCAGTGGGGACAGGCCTGATGGCTACACCTTC
TRBJ2-1 . few TRBV28 CASSKGAGRAVFF TGTGCCAGCTCCAAGGGGGCCGGGAGGGCCGTGTTCTTC
TRBJ1-5 TRBD1 . TRBV19 CASSISGTGVNQPQHF TGTGCCAGTAGTATTAGTGGGACAGGGGTTAATCAGCCCCAGCATTTT
TRBJ2-7 . . TRBV10-3 CAISAANEQYF TGTGCCATCTCGGCGGCAAACGAGCAGTACTTC
TRBJ2-7 . . TRBV27 CASSPTGLSYEQYF TGTGCCAGCAGTCCCACGGGACTGTCCTACGAGCAGTACTTC
TRBJ2-2 . . TRBV19 CASKSGSDTGELFF TGTGCCAGTAAGTCGGGGTCGGACACCGGGGAGCTGTTTTTT
TRBJ2-3 TRBD2 few TRBV6-1 CARSEGSSGGADTQYF TGTGCCCGCAGTGAAGGAAGTAGCGGGGGCGCAGATACGCAGTATTTT
TRBJ2-7 TRBD2 . TRBV10-3 CAISLTGREYEQYF TGTGCCATCAGCTTGACGGGGCGGGAGTACGAGCAGTACTTC
TRBJ1-3 TRBD1 . TRBV4-3 CASSQDDRGGSGNTIYF TGCGCCAGCAGCCAAGATGACAGGGGAGGATCTGGAAACACCATATATTTT
TRBJ1-1 . few TRBV19 CASSIGPSLPNTEAFF TGTGCCAGTAGTATAGGCCCGTCACTTCCGAACACTGAAGCTTTCTTT
TRBJ2-7 TRBD1 . TRBV27 CASWDSSYEQYF TGTGCCAGCTGGGACAGCTCCTACGAGCAGTACTTC
TRBJ2-7 . . TRBV7-8 CASNHAGAYEQYF TGTGCCAGCAACCACGCAGGGGCCTACGAGCAGTACTTC